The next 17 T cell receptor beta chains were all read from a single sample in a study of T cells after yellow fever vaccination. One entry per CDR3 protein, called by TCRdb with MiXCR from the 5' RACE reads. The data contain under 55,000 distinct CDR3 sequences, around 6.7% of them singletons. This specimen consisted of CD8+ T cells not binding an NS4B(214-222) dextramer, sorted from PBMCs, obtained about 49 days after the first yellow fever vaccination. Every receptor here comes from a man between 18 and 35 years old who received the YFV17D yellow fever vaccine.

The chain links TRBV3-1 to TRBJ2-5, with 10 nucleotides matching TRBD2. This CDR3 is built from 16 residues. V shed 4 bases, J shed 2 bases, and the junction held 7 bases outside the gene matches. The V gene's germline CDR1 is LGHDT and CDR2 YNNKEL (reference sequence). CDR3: CASSRTSGVDQETQYF. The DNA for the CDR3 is TGTGCCAGCAGCCGTACTAGCGGGGTAGATCAAGAGACCCAGTACTTC.

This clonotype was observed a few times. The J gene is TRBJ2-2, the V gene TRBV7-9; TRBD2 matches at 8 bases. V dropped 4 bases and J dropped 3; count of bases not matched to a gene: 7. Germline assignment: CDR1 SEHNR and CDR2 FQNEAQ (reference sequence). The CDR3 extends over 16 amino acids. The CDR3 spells CASSSRQREHTGELFF. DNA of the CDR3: TGTGCCAGCAGCTCTAGACAGCGGGAGCACACCGGGGAGCTGTTTTTT. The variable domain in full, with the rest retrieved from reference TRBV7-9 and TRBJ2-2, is DTGVSQNPRHKITKRGQNVTFRCDPISEHNRLYWYRQTLGQGPEFLTYFQNEAQLEKSRLLSDRFSAERPKGSFSTLEIQRTEQGDSAMYLCASSSRQREHTGELFFGEGSRLTVL.

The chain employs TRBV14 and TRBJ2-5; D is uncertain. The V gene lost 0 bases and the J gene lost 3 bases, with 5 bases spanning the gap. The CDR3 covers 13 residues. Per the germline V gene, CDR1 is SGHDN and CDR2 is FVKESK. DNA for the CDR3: TGTGCCAGCAGCCAAGACGGAGAAGAGACCCAGTACTTC. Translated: CASSQDGEETQYF.

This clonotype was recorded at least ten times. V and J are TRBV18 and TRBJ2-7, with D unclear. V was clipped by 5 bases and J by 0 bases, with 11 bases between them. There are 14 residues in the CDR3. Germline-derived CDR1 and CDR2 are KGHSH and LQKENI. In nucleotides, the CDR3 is TGTGCCAGCTCATGGGTGCACTCCTCCTACGAGCAGTACTTC. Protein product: CASSWVHSSYEQYF.

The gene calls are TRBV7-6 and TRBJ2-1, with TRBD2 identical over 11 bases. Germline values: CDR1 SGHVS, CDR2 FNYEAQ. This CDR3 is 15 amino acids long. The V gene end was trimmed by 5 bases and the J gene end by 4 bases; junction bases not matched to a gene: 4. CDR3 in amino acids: CASSLSGGAYNEQFF. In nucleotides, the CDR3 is TGTGCCAGCAGCCTTAGCGGGGGGGCTTACAATGAGCAGTTCTTC.

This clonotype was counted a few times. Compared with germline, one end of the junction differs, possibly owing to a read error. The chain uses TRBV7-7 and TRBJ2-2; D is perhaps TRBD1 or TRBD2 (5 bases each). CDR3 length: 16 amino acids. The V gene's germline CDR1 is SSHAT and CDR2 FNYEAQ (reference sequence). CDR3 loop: CASSLVPVGETGELFF. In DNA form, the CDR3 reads TGTGCTAGCAGCTTAGTTCCCGTGGGGGAAACCGGGGAGCTGTTTTTT. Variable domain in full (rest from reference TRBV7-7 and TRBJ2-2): GAGVSQSPRYKVTKRGQDVTLRCDPISSHATLYWYQQALGQGPEFLTYFNYEAQPDKSGLPSDRFSAERPEGSISTLTIQRTEQRDSAMYRCASSLVPVGETGELFFGEGSRLTVL.

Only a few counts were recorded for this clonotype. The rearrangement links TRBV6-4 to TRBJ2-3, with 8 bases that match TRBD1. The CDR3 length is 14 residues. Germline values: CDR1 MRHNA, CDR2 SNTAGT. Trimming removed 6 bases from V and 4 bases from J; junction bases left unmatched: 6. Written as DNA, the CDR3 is TGTGCCAGCAGCCCACAGGGGGGCCCAGATACGCAGTATTTT. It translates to CASSPQGGPDTQYF.

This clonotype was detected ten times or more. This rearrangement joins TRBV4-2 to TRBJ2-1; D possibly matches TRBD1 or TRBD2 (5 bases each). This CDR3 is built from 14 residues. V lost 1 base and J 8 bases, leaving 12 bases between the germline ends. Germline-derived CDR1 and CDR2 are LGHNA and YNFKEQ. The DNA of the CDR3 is TGTGCCAGCAGCCAAGGAGGGGACGGCGATGAGCAGTTCTTC. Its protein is CASSQGGDGDEQFF.

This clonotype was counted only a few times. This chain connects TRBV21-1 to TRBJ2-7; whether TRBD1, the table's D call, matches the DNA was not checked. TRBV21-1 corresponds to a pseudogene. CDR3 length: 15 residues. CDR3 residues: CASSKGWDRVNEQCF. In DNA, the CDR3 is TGTGCCAGCAGCAAAGGCTGGGACAGGGTAAACGAGCAGTGCTTC.

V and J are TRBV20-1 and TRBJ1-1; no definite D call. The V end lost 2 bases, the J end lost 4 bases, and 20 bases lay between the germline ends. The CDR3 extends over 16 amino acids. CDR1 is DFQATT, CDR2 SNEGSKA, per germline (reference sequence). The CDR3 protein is CSARSPSRLIGTEAFF. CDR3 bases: TGCAGTGCTAGATCTCCGTCCCGACTAATTGGCACTGAAGCTTTCTTT.

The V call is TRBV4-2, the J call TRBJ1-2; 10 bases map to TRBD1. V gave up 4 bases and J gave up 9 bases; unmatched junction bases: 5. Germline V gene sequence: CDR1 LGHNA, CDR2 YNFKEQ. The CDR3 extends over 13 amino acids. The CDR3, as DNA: TGTGCCAGCAGCCGAGGACAGGGGGGCCGCTACACCTTC. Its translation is CASSRGQGGRYTF.

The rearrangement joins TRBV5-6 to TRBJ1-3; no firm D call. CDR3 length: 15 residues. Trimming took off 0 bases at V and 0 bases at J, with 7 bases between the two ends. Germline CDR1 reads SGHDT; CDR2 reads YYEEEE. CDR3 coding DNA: TGTGCCAGCAGCTTGGGGGAGGTCTCTGGAAACACCATATATTTT. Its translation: CASSLGEVSGNTIYF.

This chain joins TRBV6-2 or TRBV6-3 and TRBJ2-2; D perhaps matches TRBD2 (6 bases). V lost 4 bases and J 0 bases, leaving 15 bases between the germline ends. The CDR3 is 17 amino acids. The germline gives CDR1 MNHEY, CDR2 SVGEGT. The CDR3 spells CASSLAVGRTNTGELFF. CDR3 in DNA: TGTGCCAGCAGTTTAGCGGTGGGCAGAACGAACACCGGGGAGCTGTTTTTT.

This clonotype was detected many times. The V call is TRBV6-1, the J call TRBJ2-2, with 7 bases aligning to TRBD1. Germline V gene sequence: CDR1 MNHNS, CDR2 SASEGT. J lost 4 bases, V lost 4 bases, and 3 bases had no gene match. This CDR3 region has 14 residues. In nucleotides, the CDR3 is TGTGCCAGCAGTGCCTCAGGGGGCACCGGGGAGCTGTTTTTT. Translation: CASSASGGTGELFF.

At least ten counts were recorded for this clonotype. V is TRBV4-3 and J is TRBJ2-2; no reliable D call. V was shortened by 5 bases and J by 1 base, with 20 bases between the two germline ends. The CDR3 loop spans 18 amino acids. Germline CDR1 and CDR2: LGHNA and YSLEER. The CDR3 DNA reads TGCGCCAGCAGCTTCCTCAGCCTTGCGGAAAGGAACACCGGGGAGCTGTTTTTT. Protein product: CASSFLSLAERNTGELFF.

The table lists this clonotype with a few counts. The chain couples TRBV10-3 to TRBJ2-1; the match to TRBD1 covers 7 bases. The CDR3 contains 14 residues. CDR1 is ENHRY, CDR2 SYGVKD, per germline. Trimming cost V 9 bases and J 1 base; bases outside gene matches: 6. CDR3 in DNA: TGTGCCATGGGGACAGACTTATCCTACAATGAGCAGTTCTTC. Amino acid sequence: CAMGTDLSYNEQFF.

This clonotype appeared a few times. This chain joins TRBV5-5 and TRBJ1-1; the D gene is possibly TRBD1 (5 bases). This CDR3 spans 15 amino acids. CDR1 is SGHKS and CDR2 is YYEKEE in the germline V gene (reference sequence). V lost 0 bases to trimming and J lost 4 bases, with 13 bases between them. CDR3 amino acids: CASSLVSGAATEAFF. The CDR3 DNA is TGTGCCAGCAGCTTGGTCTCCGGGGCGGCCACTGAAGCTTTCTTT.